This T cell receptor (beta chain) was recovered during a study of PD-L1 blockade in urothelial cancer. For the study at large: The study recovered a median of roughly 140,000 T cells per blood sample.

On this clone itself: The antigen remains unidentified.

General observations from the study: When pretreatment blood TCR clonality was below the median, it predicted better survival.

TCRdb's copy holds only in-frame clones and misses some; the assay was immunoSEQ multiplex PCR. The sample consists of around 40,000 clones, more than 70% of them appearing once. V lost 4 bases, J lost 4 bases, and 20 bases lay in between. The CDR3 is 17 residues long. The V gene's germline CDR1 is MRHNA and CDR2 SNTAGT. The sequencing used PBMCs, collected around atezolizumab (anti-PD-L1) treatment. This TCR derives from a man in his fifties or sixties with urothelial cancer. The gene calls are TRBV6-4 and TRBJ2-1, with D possibly TRBD2 on 5 matching bases. The CDR3 bases are TGTGCCAGCAGTGGCCCACCGGGTGGGAGTCTTTACAATGAGCAGTTCTTC. Protein product: CASSGPPGGSLYNEQFF.